A selection of T cell receptor beta chains follows, all from one sample in a study of cytomegalovirus exposure and HLA in healthy donors. Profiling relied on immunoSEQ multiplex PCR, and the TCRdb table lists in-frame clones only, not all of them. This sample carries approximately 100,000 clones, around 10% of them seen once, and the ten largest clones take about 5.7%. The sequenced sample consisted of PBMCs. The receptors derive from a man in his forties or fifties in good health and CMV-seropositive. The CDR3 runs from the conserved cysteine through the conserved F or W. The listing skips clone size in some rows; elsewhere it reads once, few, many or a size class.

- | TRBJ2-1 | TRBV9 | CASSAGWGGDNEQFF
- | TRBJ1-4 | TRBV2 | CASSAGQRNEKLFF
- | TRBJ2-7 | TRBV6-1 | CAGDSFGEQYF
few | TRBJ2-3 | TRBV5-4 | CASSLAGQGLLDTQYF
- | TRBJ2-4 | TRBV2 | CASRGGAGQNIQYF
few | TRBJ2-1 | TRBV7-8 | CASTRGTKGTSGSEYYNEQFF
- | TRBJ2-7 | TRBV7-3 | CASSLSRGDSYEQYF
few | TRBJ2-3 | TRBV6-1 | CASRVLAPTPDTQYF
many | TRBJ2-7 | TRBV4-3 | CASSQDPSGYEQYF
- | TRBJ2-6 | TRBV7-2 | CASSRTGRSSGANVLTF
few | TRBJ2-2 | TRBV5-4 | CASSVTGVGNTGELFF
- | TRBJ2-3 | TRBV27 | CASEKRAGGPSTDTQYF
few | TRBJ2-5 | TRBV7-8 | CASSLERSLAGDETQYF
- | TRBJ1-1 | TRBV4-1 | CASSQVSQGGTEAFF
few | TRBJ1-2 | TRBV29-1 | CSVEPRAGQHYGYTF
- | TRBJ1-4 | TRBV7-8 | CASSPRQAPNEKLFF
- | TRBJ2-5 | TRBV6-1 | CAGRGTGTETQYF
few | TRBJ2-5 | TRBV27 | CASSSRTSGSPPETQYF
- | TRBJ1-4 | TRBV27 | CASSLIQGAEKLFF
- | TRBJ2-2 | TRBV27 | CASSFLAGTNTGELFF
few | TRBJ1-1 | TRBV5-6 | CASSLVGQGGAEAFF
many | TRBJ1-2 | TRBV6-1 | CASQGQVDGYTF
few | TRBJ1-6 | TRBV25-1 | CASSELTVADSPLHF
- | TRBJ2-7 | TRBV4-1 | CASSPSGLHPPYF
- | TRBJ2-5 | TRBV6-1 | CAVRLGKETQYF